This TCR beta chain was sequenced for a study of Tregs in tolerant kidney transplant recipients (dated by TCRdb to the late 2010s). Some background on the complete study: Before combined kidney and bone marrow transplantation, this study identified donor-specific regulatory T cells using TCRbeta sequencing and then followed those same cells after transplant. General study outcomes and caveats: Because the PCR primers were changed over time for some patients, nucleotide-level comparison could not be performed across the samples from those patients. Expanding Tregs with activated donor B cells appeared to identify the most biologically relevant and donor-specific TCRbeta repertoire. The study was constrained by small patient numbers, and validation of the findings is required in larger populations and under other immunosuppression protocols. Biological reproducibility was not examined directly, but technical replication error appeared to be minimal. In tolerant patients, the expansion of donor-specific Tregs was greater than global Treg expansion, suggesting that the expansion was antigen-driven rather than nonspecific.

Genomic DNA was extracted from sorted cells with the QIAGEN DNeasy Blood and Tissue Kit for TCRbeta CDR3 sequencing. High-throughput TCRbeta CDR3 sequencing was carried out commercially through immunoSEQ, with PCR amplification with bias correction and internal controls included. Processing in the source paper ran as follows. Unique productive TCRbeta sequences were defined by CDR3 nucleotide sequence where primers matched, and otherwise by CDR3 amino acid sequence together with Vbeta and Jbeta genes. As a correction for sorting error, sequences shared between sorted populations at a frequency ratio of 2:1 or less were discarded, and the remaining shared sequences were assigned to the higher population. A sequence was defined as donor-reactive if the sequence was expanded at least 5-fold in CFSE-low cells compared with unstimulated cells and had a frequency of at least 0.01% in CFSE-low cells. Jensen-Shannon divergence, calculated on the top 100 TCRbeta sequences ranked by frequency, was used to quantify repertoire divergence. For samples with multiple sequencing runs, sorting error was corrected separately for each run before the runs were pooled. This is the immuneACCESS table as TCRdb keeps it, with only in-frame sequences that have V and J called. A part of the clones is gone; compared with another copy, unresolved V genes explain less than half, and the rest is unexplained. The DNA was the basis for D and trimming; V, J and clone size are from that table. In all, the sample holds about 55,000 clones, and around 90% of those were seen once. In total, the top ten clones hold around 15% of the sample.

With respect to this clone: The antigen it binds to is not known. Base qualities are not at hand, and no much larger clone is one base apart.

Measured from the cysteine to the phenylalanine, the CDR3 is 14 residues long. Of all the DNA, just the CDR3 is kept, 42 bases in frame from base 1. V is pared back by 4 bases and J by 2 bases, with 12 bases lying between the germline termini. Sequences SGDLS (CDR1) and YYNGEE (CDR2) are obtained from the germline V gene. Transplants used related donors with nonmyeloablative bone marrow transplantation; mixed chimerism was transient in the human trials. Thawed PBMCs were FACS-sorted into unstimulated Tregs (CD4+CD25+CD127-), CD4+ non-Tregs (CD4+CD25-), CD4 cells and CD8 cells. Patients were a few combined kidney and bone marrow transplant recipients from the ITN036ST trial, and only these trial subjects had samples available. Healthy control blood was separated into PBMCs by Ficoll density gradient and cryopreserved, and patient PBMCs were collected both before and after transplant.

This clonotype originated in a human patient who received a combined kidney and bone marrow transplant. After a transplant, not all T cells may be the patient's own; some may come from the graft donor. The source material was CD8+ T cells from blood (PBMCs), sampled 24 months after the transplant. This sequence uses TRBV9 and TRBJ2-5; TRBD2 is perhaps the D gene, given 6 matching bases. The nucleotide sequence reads TGTGCCAGCAGCCGGGACTCGAGACAAGAGACCCAGTACTTC. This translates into CASSRDSRQETQYF.